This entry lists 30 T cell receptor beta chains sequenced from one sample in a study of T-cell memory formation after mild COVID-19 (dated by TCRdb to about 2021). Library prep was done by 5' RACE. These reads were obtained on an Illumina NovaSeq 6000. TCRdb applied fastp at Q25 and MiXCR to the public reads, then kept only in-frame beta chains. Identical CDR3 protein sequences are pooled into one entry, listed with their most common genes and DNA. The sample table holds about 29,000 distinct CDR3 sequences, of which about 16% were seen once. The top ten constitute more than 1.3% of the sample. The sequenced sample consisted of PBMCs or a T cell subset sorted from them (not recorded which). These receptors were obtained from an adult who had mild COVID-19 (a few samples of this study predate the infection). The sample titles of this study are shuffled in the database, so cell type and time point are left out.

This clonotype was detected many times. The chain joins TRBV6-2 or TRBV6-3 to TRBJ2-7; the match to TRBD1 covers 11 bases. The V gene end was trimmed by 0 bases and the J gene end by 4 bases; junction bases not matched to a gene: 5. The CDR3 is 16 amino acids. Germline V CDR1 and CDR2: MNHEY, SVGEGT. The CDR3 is CASSYSKDRGRYEQYF. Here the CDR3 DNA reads TGTGCCAGCAGTTACTCGAAGGACAGGGGGCGGTACGAGCAGTACTTC.

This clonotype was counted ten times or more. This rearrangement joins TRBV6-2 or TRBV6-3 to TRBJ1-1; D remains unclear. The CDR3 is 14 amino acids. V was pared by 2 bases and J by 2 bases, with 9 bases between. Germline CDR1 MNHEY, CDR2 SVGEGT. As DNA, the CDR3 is TGTGCCAGCAGTTACCGCGATACAAACACTGAAGCTTTCTTT. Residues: CASSYRDTNTEAFF.

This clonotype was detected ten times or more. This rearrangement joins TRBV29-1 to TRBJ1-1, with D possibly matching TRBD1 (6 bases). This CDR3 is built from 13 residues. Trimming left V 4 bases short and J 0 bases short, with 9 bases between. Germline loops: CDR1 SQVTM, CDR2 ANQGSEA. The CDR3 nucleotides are TGCAGCGTTGTCGGGGGCCTGAACACTGAAGCTTTCTTT. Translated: CSVVGGLNTEAFF.

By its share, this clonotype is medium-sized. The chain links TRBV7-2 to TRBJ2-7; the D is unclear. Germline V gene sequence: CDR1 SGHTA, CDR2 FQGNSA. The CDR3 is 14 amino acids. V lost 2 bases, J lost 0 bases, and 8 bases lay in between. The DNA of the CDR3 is TGTGCCAGCAGCTTACTTCACTCCTCCTACGAGCAGTACTTC. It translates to CASSLLHSSYEQYF.

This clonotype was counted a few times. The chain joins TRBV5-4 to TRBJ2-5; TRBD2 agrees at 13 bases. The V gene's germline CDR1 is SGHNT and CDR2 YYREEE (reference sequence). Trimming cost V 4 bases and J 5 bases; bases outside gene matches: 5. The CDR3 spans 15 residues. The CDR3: CASSRTSGSLETQYF. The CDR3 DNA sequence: TGTGCCAGCAGCAGGACTAGCGGGAGTTTGGAGACCCAGTACTTC.

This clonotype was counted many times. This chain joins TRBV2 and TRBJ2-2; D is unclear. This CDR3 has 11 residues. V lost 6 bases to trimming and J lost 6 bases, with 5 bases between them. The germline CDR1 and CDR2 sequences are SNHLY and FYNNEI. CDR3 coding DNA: TGTGCCAGCAGAGCGCCCGGGGAGCTGTTTTTT. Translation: CASRAPGELFF.

CDR3 DNA sequence: TGTGCCAGCAGCAAAACCGGGACAGGGGTAGCTTTCTTT. Translated: CASSKTGTGVAFF. This chain joins TRBV7-3 and TRBJ1-1; 10 bases agree with TRBD1. Unmatched junction bases numbered 7, after V lost 5 bases and J lost 10 bases. CDR1 is SGHTA, CDR2 FQGTGA, per germline. CDR3 length equals 13 residues. Supplemented by reference TRBV7-3 and TRBJ1-1, the full variable domain reads GAGVSQTPSNKVTEKGKYVELRCDPISGHTALYWYRQSLGQGPEFLIYFQGTGAADDSGLPNDRFFAVRPEGSVSTLKIQRTERGDSAVYLCASSKTGTGVAFFGQGTRLTVV.

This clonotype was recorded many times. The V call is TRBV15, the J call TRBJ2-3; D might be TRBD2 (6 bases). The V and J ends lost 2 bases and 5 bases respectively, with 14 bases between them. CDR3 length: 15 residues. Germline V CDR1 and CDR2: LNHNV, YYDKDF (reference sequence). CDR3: CATSRTQNGRDTQYF. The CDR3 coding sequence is TGTGCCACCAGCAGAACTCAGAACGGGAGAGATACGCAGTATTTT.

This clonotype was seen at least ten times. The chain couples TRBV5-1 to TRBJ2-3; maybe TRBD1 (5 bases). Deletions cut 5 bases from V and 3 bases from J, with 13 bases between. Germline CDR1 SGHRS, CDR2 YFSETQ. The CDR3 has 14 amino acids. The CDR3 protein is CASRDTGSTDTQYF. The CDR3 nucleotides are TGCGCCAGCAGGGACACCGGCAGTACAGATACGCAGTATTTT.

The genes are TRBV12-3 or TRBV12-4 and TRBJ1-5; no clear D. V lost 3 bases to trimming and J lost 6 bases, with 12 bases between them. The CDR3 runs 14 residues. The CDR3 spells CASSLVQRGQPQHF. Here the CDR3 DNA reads TGTGCCAGCAGTTTGGTCCAGAGAGGTCAGCCCCAGCATTTT.

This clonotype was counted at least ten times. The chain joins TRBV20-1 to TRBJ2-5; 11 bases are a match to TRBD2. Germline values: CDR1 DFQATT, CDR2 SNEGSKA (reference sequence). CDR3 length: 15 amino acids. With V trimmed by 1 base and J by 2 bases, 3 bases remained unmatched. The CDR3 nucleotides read TGCAGTGCTAGAGCTGGGACTAGCGGACAAGAGACCCAGTACTTC. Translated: CSARAGTSGQETQYF.

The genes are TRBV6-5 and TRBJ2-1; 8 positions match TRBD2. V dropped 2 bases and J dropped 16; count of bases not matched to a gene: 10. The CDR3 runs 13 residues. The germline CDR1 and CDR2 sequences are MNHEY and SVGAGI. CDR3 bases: TGTGCCAGCAGTTACCGTTACCGGGGGGGCGATTTCTTC. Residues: CASSYRYRGGDFF.

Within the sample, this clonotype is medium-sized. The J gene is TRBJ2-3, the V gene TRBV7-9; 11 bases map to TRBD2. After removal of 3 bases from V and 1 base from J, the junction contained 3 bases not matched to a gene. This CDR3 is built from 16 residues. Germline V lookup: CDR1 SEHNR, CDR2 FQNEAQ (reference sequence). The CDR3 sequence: CASSFLAGGRTDTQYF. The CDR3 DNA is TGTGCCAGCAGCTTCCTAGCGGGGGGCCGCACAGATACGCAGTATTTT. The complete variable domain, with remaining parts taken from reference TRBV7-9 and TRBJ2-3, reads DTGVSQNPRHKITKRGQNVTFRCDPISEHNRLYWYRQTLGQGPEFLTYFQNEAQLEKSRLLSDRFSAERPKGSFSTLEIQRTEQGDSAMYLCASSFLAGGRTDTQYFGPGTRLTVL.

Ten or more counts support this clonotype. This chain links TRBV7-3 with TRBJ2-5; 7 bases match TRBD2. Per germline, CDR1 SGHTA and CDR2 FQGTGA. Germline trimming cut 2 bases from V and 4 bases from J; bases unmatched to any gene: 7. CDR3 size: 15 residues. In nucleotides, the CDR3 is TGTGCCAGCAGCTTATTTGCGGGAGTGGGAGAGACCCAGTACTTC. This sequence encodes CASSLFAGVGETQYF.

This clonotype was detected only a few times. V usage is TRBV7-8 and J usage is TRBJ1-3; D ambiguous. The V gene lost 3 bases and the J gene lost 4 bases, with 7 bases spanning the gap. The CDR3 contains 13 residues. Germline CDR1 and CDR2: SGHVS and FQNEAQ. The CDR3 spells CASSFRTGNTIYF. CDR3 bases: TGTGCCAGCAGCTTCCGGACGGGAAACACCATATATTTT.

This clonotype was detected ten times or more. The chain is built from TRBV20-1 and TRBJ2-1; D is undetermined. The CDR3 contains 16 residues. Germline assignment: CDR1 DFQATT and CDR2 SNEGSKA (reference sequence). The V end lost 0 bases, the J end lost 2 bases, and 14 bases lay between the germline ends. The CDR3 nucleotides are TGCAGTGCTAGAGATCAGGTCAGAAATACCTACAATGAGCAGTTCTTC. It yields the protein CSARDQVRNTYNEQFF.

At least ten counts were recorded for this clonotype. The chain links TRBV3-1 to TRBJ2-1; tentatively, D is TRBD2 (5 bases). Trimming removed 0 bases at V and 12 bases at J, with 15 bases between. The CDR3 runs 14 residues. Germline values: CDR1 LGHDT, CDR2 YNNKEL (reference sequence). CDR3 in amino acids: CASSQDIAPRGQFF. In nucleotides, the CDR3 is TGTGCCAGCAGCCAAGATATAGCGCCCCGGGGGCAGTTCTTC.

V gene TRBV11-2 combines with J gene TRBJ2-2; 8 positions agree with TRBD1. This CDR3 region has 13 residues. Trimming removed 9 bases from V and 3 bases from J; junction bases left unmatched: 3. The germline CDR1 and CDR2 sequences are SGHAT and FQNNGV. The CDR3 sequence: CASSGGDTGELFF. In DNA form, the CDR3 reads TGTGCCAGTTCAGGGGGCGACACCGGGGAGCTGTTTTTT.

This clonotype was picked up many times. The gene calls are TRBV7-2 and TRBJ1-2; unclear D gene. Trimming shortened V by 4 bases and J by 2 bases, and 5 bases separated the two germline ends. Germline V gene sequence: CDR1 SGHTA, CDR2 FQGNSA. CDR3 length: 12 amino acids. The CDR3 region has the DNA TGTGCCAGCAGCTATAGCAACTATGGCTACACCTTC. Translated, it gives CASSYSNYGYTF.

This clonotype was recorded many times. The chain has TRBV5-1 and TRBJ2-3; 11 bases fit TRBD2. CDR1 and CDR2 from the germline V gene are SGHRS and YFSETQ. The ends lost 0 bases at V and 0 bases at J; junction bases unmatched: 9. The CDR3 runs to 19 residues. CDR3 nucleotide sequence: TGCGCCAGCAGCTTGGCCTTAGCGGGGGGGCCTTCTAGCACAGATACGCAGTATTTT. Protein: CASSLALAGGPSSTDTQYF.

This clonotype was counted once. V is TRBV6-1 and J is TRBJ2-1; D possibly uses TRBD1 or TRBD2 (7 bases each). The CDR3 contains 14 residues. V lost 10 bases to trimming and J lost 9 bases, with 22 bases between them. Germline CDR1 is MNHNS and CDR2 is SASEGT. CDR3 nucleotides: TGTGCCACCTACCGGGACAGAGGGGGGGGTGAGCAGTTCTTC. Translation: CATYRDRGGGEQFF.

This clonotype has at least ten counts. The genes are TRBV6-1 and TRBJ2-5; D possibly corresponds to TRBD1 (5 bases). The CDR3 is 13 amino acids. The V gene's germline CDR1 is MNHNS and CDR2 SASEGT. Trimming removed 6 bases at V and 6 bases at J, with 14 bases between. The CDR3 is CASRRQGAQTQYF. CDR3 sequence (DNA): TGTGCCAGCAGACGCCAGGGTGCGCAGACCCAGTACTTC.

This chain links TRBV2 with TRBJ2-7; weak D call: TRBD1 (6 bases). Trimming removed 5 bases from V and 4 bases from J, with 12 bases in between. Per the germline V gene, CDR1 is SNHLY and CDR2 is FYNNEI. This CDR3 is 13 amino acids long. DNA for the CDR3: TGTGCCAGCAGTCGGGACACAGCTTACGAGCAGTACTTC. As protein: CASSRDTAYEQYF.

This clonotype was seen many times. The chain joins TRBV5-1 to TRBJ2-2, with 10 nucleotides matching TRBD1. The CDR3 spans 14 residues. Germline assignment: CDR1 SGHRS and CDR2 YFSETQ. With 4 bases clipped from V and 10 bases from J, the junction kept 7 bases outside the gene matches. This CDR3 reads CASSPSGQGPELFF. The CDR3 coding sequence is TGCGCCAGCAGCCCTTCGGGACAGGGGCCGGAGCTGTTTTTT.

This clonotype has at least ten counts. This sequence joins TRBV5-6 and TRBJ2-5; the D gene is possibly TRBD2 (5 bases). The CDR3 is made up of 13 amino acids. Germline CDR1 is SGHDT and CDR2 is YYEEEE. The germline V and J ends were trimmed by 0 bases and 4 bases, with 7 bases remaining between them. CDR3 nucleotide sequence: TGTGCCAGCAGCTTGGGACTAATAGAGACCCAGTACTTC. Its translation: CASSLGLIETQYF. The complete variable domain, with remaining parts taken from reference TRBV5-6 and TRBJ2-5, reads DAGVTQSPTHLIKTRGQQVTLRCSPKSGHDTVSWYQQALGQGPQFIFQYYEEEERQRGNFPDRFSGHQFPNYSSELNVNALLLGDSALYLCASSLGLIETQYFGPGTRLLVL.

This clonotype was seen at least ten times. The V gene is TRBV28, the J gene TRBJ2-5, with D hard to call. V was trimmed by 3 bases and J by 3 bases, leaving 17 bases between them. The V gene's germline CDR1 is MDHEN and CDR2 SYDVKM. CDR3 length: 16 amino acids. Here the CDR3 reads CASSFSYLRRKETQYF. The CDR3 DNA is TGTGCCAGCAGTTTTAGTTATTTACGGCGTAAAGAGACCCAGTACTTC.

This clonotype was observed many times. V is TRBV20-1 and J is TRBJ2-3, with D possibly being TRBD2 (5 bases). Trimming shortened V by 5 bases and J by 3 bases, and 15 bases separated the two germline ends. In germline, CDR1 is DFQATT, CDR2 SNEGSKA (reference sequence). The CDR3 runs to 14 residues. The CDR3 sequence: CSAQQLGITDTQYF. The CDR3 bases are TGCAGTGCTCAGCAACTAGGAATTACAGATACGCAGTATTTT.

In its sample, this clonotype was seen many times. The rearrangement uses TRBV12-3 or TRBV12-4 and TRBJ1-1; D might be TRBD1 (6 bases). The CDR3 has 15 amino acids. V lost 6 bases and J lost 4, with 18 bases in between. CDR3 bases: TGTGCCAGCAGGCCCTCGTTAGGGGGAGGCACTGAAGCTTTCTTT. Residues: CASRPSLGGGTEAFF.

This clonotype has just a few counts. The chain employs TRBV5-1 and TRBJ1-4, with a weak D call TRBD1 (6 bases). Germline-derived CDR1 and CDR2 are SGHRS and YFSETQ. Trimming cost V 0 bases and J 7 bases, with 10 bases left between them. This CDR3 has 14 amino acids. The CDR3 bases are TGCGCCAGCAGCTTGGAGGGGGGGCGTGAAAAACTGTTTTTT. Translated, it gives CASSLEGGREKLFF. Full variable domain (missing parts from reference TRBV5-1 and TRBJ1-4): KAGVTQTPRYLIKTRGQQVTLSCSPISGHRSVSWYQQTPGQGLQFLFEYFSETQRNKGNFPGRFSGRQFSNSRSEMNVSTLELGDSALYLCASSLEGGREKLFFGSGTQLSVL.

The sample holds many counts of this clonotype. This CDR3 is CASRQEADTQYF. The CDR3 DNA reads as TGTGCCAGCAGACAAGAGGCAGATACGCAGTATTTT. The chain has TRBV12-3 or TRBV12-4 and TRBJ2-3; D not certain. V was pared by 6 bases and J by 4 bases, with 8 bases between. The length of the CDR3 is 12 residues.